The source of this T cell receptor beta chain is a study of CD8+CD57+ T cells in acquired aplastic anemia. Whole-study context: An average of around 3.5 ug of DNA was obtained from sorted CD4+ and CD8+ cells.

TCR beta VDJ combinations and CDR3 sequences were profiled from genomic DNA. TCRdb processed the reads anew with MiXCR; each CDR3 protein has one entry. Of approximately 300,000 distinct CDR3 sequences in the sample, under 60% were seen once. The sequenced patients had an expansion of CD8+CD57+ cells seen by flow cytometry. Patients were treatment-naive when blood was sampled. Sequenced material: sorted CD4+, CD8+, or CD8+CD57+ T cells (not recorded which) from PBMCs. This sequence was found in a human donor with aplastic anemia.

The chain's CDR3 is CSVGRGMGQGWNTEAFF. The CDR3 nucleotides are TGCAGCGTTGGAAGGGGGATGGGACAGGGGTGGAACACTGAAGCTTTCTTT. The chain joins TRBV29-1 to TRBJ1-1; TRBD1 agrees at 10 bases. The ends lost 4 bases at V and 1 base at J; junction bases unmatched: 12. The CDR3 is 17 residues long. In germline, CDR1 is SQVTM, CDR2 ANQGSEA. The whole variable domain, filled in from reference TRBV29-1 and TRBJ1-1, reads SAVISQKPSRDICQRGTSLTIQCQVDSQVTMMFWYRQQPGQSLTLIATANQGSEATYESGFVIDKFPISRPNLTFSTLTVSNMSPEDSSIYLCSVGRGMGQGWNTEAFFGQGTRLTVV.